This is a list of T cell receptor beta chains from one sample in a study of blood T cell repertoires in COVID-19. Clones were sequenced by immunoSEQ multiplex PCR, and TCRdb holds only the in-frame ones, with some missing. The table shows about 200,000 clones, with roughly 85% occurring only once. Sequencing was done on a sample of PBMCs or T cells enriched from blood (not recorded which). All receptors derive from a woman aged 40 to 50 with acute COVID-19. Both conserved end residues are part of each CDR3. The order of the fields is CDR3 DNA, CDR3 protein, D gene, J gene, V gene, clone size. A D gene is named only where the DNA matches it firmly. A clone size is listed for some rows: how often the clone was seen (once, few, many), or a class if it is expanded.

DNA: TGTGCCAGCAGTTTAGTGAGTCTCGTTGGCTACACCTTC; CDR3: CASSLVSLVGYTF; D: NA; J: TRBJ1-2; V: TRBV12-3/TRBV12-4; size: NA
DNA: TGTGCCAGCAGCCTAAGTTGGGACAGGGTTTACGAGCAGTACTTC; CDR3: CASSLSWDRVYEQYF; D: TRBD1; J: TRBJ2-7; V: TRBV7-9; size: NA
DNA: TGTGCCAGCAGCTCAGGACCGGGAGACTACGAGCAGTACTTC; CDR3: CASSSGPGDYEQYF; D: NA; J: TRBJ2-7; V: TRBV9; size: NA
DNA: TGTGCCAGCAGTGGTCGGGGGAGAACCTACGAGCAGTACTTC; CDR3: CASSGRGRTYEQYF; D: NA; J: TRBJ2-7; V: TRBV27; size: NA
DNA: TGTGCCAGCAGCGCCCGACAGATCCTCTGGACTGAAGCTTTCTTT; CDR3: CASSARQILWTEAFF; D: NA; J: TRBJ1-1; V: TRBV21-1; size: NA
DNA: TGTGCCAGCAGCCCGACCCTCGGACTAGCAGCCTCCTACAATGAGCAGTTCTTC; CDR3: CASSPTLGLAASYNEQFF; D: TRBD2; J: TRBJ2-1; V: TRBV7-8; size: NA
DNA: TGTGCCAGCAGCCTTCTACAGGGAGAAAATTCACCCCTCCACTTT; CDR3: CASSLLQGENSPLHF; D: NA; J: TRBJ1-6; V: TRBV9; size: NA
DNA: TGTGCCATCCGCGGACTAGCGGGGTTAAAGCAGTTCTTC; CDR3: CAIRGLAGLKQFF; D: TRBD2; J: TRBJ2-1; V: TRBV27; size: few
DNA: TGCGCCAGCAGCCCCGGACAGTCCGGAAACACCATATATTTT; CDR3: CASSPGQSGNTIYF; D: NA; J: TRBJ1-3; V: TRBV5-1; size: NA
DNA: TGTGCCAGCAGCCGGACTAGCGGGAGCATTGGAGAGCAGTACTTC; CDR3: CASSRTSGSIGEQYF; D: TRBD2; J: TRBJ2-7; V: TRBV11-3; size: NA
DNA: TGTGCCAGCAGTGCGTCCGGGACAGGGGGCGAAAAACTGTTTTTT; CDR3: CASSASGTGGEKLFF; D: TRBD1; J: TRBJ1-4; V: TRBV6-2/TRBV6-3; size: NA
DNA: TGCGCCAGCAGCCACGGAACTGGGACTATGGTTGAGCAGTTCTTC; CDR3: CASSHGTGTMVEQFF; D: TRBD2; J: TRBJ2-1; V: TRBV4-1; size: NA
DNA: TGTGCCAGCAGGCTAGGACAGCTCTATGGCTACACCTTC; CDR3: CASRLGQLYGYTF; D: NA; J: TRBJ1-2; V: TRBV12-3/TRBV12-4; size: NA
DNA: TGCAGTGCTAGTCGTGGTGGCGGCCAAGAGACCCAGTACTTC; CDR3: CSASRGGGQETQYF; D: NA; J: TRBJ2-5; V: TRBV20-1; size: NA
DNA: TGTGCCAGCAGTTCACTCCCCACAGGAGGGCGCGGGCAGCCCCAGCATTTT; CDR3: CASSSLPTGGRGQPQHF; D: NA; J: TRBJ1-5; V: TRBV28; size: NA
DNA: TGTGCCAGCAGTTATTCCGGGACAGCGAACACTGAAGCTTTCTTT; CDR3: CASSYSGTANTEAFF; D: TRBD1; J: TRBJ1-1; V: TRBV27; size: NA
DNA: TGTGCCAGCAGCTCGCCCGCTCAGGGAGCTTTCTTT; CDR3: CASSSPAQGAFF; D: NA; J: TRBJ1-1; V: TRBV7-9; size: once
DNA: TGTGCCAGCAGCGTCACTAGCGGAACGAACACCGGGGAGCTGTTTTTT; CDR3: CASSVTSGTNTGELFF; D: TRBD2; J: TRBJ2-2; V: TRBV9; size: NA
DNA: TGTGCCACCAGCAGAGATCGGGAGCTGGGTCTGTATGAGCAGTTCTTC; CDR3: CATSRDRELGLYEQFF; D: NA; J: TRBJ2-1; V: TRBV15; size: NA
DNA: TGCAGCTCACGGAGCGGAACGAACACCGGGGAGCTGTTTTTT; CDR3: CSSRSGTNTGELFF; D: NA; J: TRBJ2-2; V: TRBV29-1; size: NA
DNA: TGTGCCAGCAGTCCCGCTACGAACTATGGCTACACCTTC; CDR3: CASSPATNYGYTF; D: NA; J: TRBJ1-2; V: TRBV28; size: NA
DNA: TGTGCCAGCAGCGGGAGACTAGCGGGGAAAAATGAGCAGTTCTTC; CDR3: CASSGRLAGKNEQFF; D: TRBD2; J: TRBJ2-1; V: TRBV7-9; size: NA
DNA: TGTGCCAGTAGCACCAGCACTAGCGGGCCTTACAATGAGCAGTTCTTC; CDR3: CASSTSTSGPYNEQFF; D: TRBD2; J: TRBJ2-1; V: TRBV19; size: NA
DNA: TGTGCCAGCAGTTCCCCTGGGGGCATGAACACTGAAGCTTTCTTT; CDR3: CASSSPGGMNTEAFF; D: NA; J: TRBJ1-1; V: TRBV28; size: NA
DNA: TGCGCCAGCAGCCTGATGGGGGGGCGAGAGACCCAGTACTTC; CDR3: CASSLMGGRETQYF; D: NA; J: TRBJ2-5; V: TRBV5-1; size: NA
DNA: TGTGCCAGCAGCTTACACACCTCTGGAGCGAACACTGAAGCTTTCTTT; CDR3: CASSLHTSGANTEAFF; D: NA; J: TRBJ1-1; V: TRBV11-2; size: once
DNA: TGTGCCAGCTCACCTGCGCTAGCGGGGAACACCGGGGAGCTGTTTTTT; CDR3: CASSPALAGNTGELFF; D: TRBD2; J: TRBJ2-2; V: TRBV18; size: NA
DNA: TGTGCCAGCAGTGCGGGACTCAGCACAGATACGCAGTATTTT; CDR3: CASSAGLSTDTQYF; D: NA; J: TRBJ2-3; V: TRBV28; size: few
DNA: TGTGCCAGCTCACCTCTTTCCAACACTGAAGCTTTCTTT; CDR3: CASSPLSNTEAFF; D: NA; J: TRBJ1-1; V: TRBV18; size: NA
DNA: TGTGCCAGCAGCGTAGGGGACAGGGGTCTTCATAATTCACCCCTCCACTTT; CDR3: CASSVGDRGLHNSPLHF; D: TRBD1; J: TRBJ1-6; V: TRBV9; size: NA